A single sample gave rise to the 14 T cell receptor beta chains below, sequenced in a study of CD8 T cells in ankylosing spondylitis. TCRdb ran MiXCR on the 5' RACE reads and lists one entry per CDR3 protein. The sample has about 140,000 distinct CDR3 sequences, about an eighth seen once; the top ten hold 3.5% to 5%. Sequenced: blood, either unsorted or a sorted T cell fraction (not recorded which). Receptors were obtained from a female donor with ankylosing spondylitis or in good health (not recorded which).

This clonotype has a count of ten or more. The chain combines TRBV7-2 with TRBJ2-7; 8 nucleotides align to TRBD2. The CDR3 runs to 15 residues. Germline CDR1 SGHTA, CDR2 FQGNSA. V shed 0 bases and J 3 bases; nucleotides not matched to a gene: 4. The CDR3 protein is CASSLAPGGLYEQYF. CDR3 DNA: TGTGCCAGCAGCTTAGCCCCGGGAGGGCTCTACGAGCAGTACTTC.

The rearrangement uses TRBV15 and TRBJ1-6; D not certain. V was pared by 5 bases and J by 0 bases, with 5 bases between. The CDR3 totals 14 residues. Germline V gene lookup returns CDR1 LNHNV and CDR2 YYDKDF (reference sequence). The CDR3 spells CATSGASYNSPLHF. The CDR3 DNA reads as TGTGCCACCAGCGGCGCCTCCTATAATTCACCCCTCCACTTT.

This clonotype was observed many times. The chain carries TRBV15 and TRBJ2-1; maybe TRBD2 (6 bases). The CDR3 has 15 amino acids. Germline CDR1 LNHNV, CDR2 YYDKDF (reference sequence). Deletions cut 5 bases from V and 7 bases from J, with 18 bases between. The CDR3 nucleotides read TGTGCCACCAGCGAAAGGGACTCCCCTGTGAATGAGCAGTTCTTC. It encodes CATSERDSPVNEQFF.

This clonotype has ten or more counts. CDR3 coding DNA: TGTGCCAGCTCTCGACAGGTTAATGAAAAACTGTTTTTT. Amino acids: CASSRQVNEKLFF. The V call is TRBV6-1, the J call TRBJ1-4, with D possibly being TRBD1 (6 bases). V lost 8 bases and J 4 bases, leaving 11 bases between the germline ends. Germline V gene data show CDR1 as MNHNS and CDR2 as SASEGT. The CDR3 runs 13 residues.

In its sample, this clonotype was seen many times. The J gene is TRBJ1-1, the V gene TRBV5-1; possibly TRBD1 for D (6 bases). This CDR3 has 14 amino acids. V was pared by 0 bases and J by 4 bases, with 10 bases between. Germline lookup yields CDR1 SGHRS and CDR2 YFSETQ. The CDR3 loop reads CASSLEGGATEAFF. CDR3 in DNA: TGCGCCAGCAGCTTGGAAGGGGGGGCCACTGAAGCTTTCTTT.

Many counts were recorded for this clonotype. This rearrangement joins TRBV6-5 to TRBJ1-2; 11 positions agree with TRBD1. The CDR3 length is 17 residues. CDR1 is MNHEY, CDR2 SVGAGI, per germline. J was trimmed by 3 bases and V by 2 bases; bases with no gene match: 8. This chain's CDR3 is CASSYGALGQGDYGYTF. CDR3 DNA: TGTGCCAGCAGTTACGGGGCCCTGGGACAGGGGGACTATGGCTACACCTTC.

There are many counts of this clonotype. The gene calls are TRBV12-3 or TRBV12-4 and TRBJ1-1; tentatively, D is TRBD1 (6 bases). This CDR3 has 13 amino acids. The V gene lost 4 bases and the J gene lost 6 bases, with 12 bases spanning the gap. In DNA, the CDR3 is TGTGCCAGCAGTTCGTCCGGGACATCTGAAGCTTTCTTT. It encodes CASSSSGTSEAFF.

The V gene is TRBV5-6, the J gene TRBJ2-1; a weak D match, TRBD2 (6 bases). The CDR3 has 15 residues. V lost 4 bases to trimming and J lost 2 bases, with 13 bases between them. Looked up from germline, CDR1 is SGHDT and CDR2 is YYEEEE. CDR3 in DNA: TGTGCCAGCAGCCTAGGAGGGTACCCCTACAATGAGCAGTTCTTC. This encodes CASSLGGYPYNEQFF. The complete variable domain, with remaining parts taken from reference TRBV5-6 and TRBJ2-1, reads DAGVTQSPTHLIKTRGQQVTLRCSPKSGHDTVSWYQQALGQGPQFIFQYYEEEERQRGNFPDRFSGHQFPNYSSELNVNALLLGDSALYLCASSLGGYPYNEQFFGPGTRLTVL.

This clonotype was seen many times. The V gene is TRBV10-3, the J gene TRBJ2-7, with D maybe TRBD2 (6 bases). This CDR3 is 14 amino acids long. The V end lost 11 bases, the J end lost 0 bases, and 17 bases lay between the germline ends. From germline, CDR1 is ENHRY and CDR2 SYGVKD. The CDR3 loop reads CASHPGVSSYEQYF. The CDR3 region has the DNA TGTGCCTCACATCCGGGGGTGAGCTCCTACGAGCAGTACTTC.

This chain connects TRBV5-4 to TRBJ2-3; tentative D call: TRBD2 (6 bases). V lost 2 bases and J lost 1, with 11 bases in between. Germline V gene lookup returns CDR1 SGHNT and CDR2 YYREEE (reference sequence). The CDR3 runs 15 residues. CDR3 nucleotides: TGTGCCAGCAGCTTTACCACGGGGGGCACAGATACGCAGTATTTT. Translated: CASSFTTGGTDTQYF.

This clonotype showed up many times. The chain recombines TRBV20-1 with TRBJ1-1; D is undetermined. Germline CDR1 is DFQATT and CDR2 is SNEGSKA (reference sequence). This CDR3 has 15 residues. The V end lost 6 bases, the J end lost 0 bases, and 17 bases lay between the germline ends. The CDR3 DNA reads TGCAGTGCCCCACGAGGGAATCCCATGAACACTGAAGCTTTCTTT. Its protein is CSAPRGNPMNTEAFF.

Many counts were recorded for this clonotype. The rearrangement links TRBV7-9 to TRBJ1-1; perhaps TRBD1 as D (6 bases). The ends were cut back, 5 bases at V and 4 bases at J, with 11 bases in the middle. Germline CDR1 is SEHNR and CDR2 is FQNEAQ (reference sequence). The CDR3 totals 13 residues. CDR3 nucleotide sequence: TGTGCCAGCAGCGCCCAGGGGATCACTGAAGCTTTCTTT. Protein product: CASSAQGITEAFF.

This clonotype was picked up many times. This chain joins TRBV6-5 and TRBJ2-1, with 13 nucleotides matching TRBD2. The CDR3 length is 13 residues. V dropped 2 bases and J dropped 13; count of bases not matched to a gene: 2. The germline CDR1 and CDR2 sequences are MNHEY and SVGAGI. CDR3 in DNA: TGTGCCAGCAGTTACGGACTAGCGGGAGTTCAGTTCTTC. Translated, it gives CASSYGLAGVQFF.

The chain recombines TRBV5-1 with TRBJ2-5; D not certain. This CDR3 spans 12 amino acids. Looked up from germline, CDR1 is SGHRS and CDR2 is YFSETQ. The ends were cut back, 5 bases at V and 5 bases at J, with 10 bases in the middle. As DNA, the CDR3 is TGCGCCAGCAGTTCCTTAGGGGAGACCCAGTACTTC. Protein product: CASSSLGETQYF.